Following are 23 T cell receptor beta chains from one sample sequenced in a study of shared clonotypes between healthy human individuals. Sequenced by immunoSEQ multiplex PCR; TCRdb stores in-frame clones only, minus some. This sample carries over a million clones, roughly 95% of them seen once, and the ten largest clones take over 1%. The specimen sequenced was naive CD4+ T cells sorted from blood. Subset described: CD45RA+ positively selected. Every receptor here comes from a man younger than 45 in good health.

The J gene is TRBJ2-7, the V gene TRBV11-2; 10 bases match TRBD1. Germline assignment: CDR1 SGHAT and CDR2 FQNNGV. V lost 5 bases to trimming and J lost 2 bases; unmatched junction nucleotides: 12. CDR3 length equals 17 residues. The chain's CDR3 is CASSGAPGQGTPYEQYF. CDR3 bases: TGTGCCAGCAGCGGAGCGCCGGGACAGGGGACACCCTACGAGCAGTACTTC.

As concerns this clone: The sample holds other DNA sequences that translate to the same CDR3. The CDR3 DNA sequence: TGTGCCAGCAGGATAGCGGGAGGGCCCTACGAGCAGTACTTC. Residues: CASRIAGGPYEQYF. The chain has TRBV6-5 and TRBJ2-7; TRBD2 matches at 11 bases. The V gene end was trimmed by 6 bases and the J gene end by 2 bases; junction bases not matched to a gene: 3. Germline CDR1 MNHEY, CDR2 SVGAGI. The CDR3 totals 14 residues.

The CDR3 loop reads CASGTGFGNGYTF. The CDR3 region has the DNA TGTGCCAGCGGTACAGGGTTCGGGAATGGCTACACCTTC. J is TRBJ1-2 and V is TRBV6-4, with a weak D call TRBD1 (6 bases). CDR3 length equals 13 residues. V was clipped by 8 bases and J by 6 bases, with 16 bases between them. Germline lookup yields CDR1 MRHNA and CDR2 SNTAGT.

The chain is built from TRBV2 and TRBJ1-4; D not resolved. The CDR3 totals 15 residues. V was shortened by 2 bases and J by 2 bases, with 9 bases between the two germline ends. The germline CDR1 and CDR2 sequences are SNHLY and FYNNEI. The CDR3 is CASSEYGSTNEKLFF. As DNA, the CDR3 is TGTGCCAGCAGTGAATACGGCTCGACTAATGAAAAACTGTTTTTT.

The chain is built from TRBV5-1 and TRBJ2-1, with 8 positions matching TRBD2. J was trimmed by 9 bases and V by 0 bases; bases with no gene match: 8. Germline loops: CDR1 SGHRS, CDR2 YFSETQ. The length of the CDR3 is 15 residues. CDR3 nucleotides: TGCGCCAGCAGCTTGGTAACCGGGACTAGTAGTGAGCAGTTCTTC. Residues: CASSLVTGTSSEQFF.

This chain links TRBV5-5 with TRBJ2-1; 8 bases map to TRBD2. This CDR3 region has 14 residues. Germline assignment: CDR1 SGHKS and CDR2 YYEKEE (reference sequence). Germline trimming cut 8 bases from V and 10 bases from J; bases unmatched to any gene: 14. CDR3 DNA sequence: TGTGCCAGAGCGGGACTAGTATTTGTAAGGGAGCAGTTCTTC. It codes for CARAGLVFVREQFF.

This chain uses TRBV6-5 with TRBJ2-1, with a weak D call TRBD2 (5 bases). Germline V gene sequence: CDR1 MNHEY, CDR2 SVGAGI. The CDR3 consists of 14 residues. Trimming took off 5 bases at V and 1 base at J, with 9 bases between the two ends. The CDR3 bases are TGTGCCAGCAGTGGTGGCGGGTCCTACAATGAGCAGTTCTTC. Translated: CASSGGGSYNEQFF.

The chain combines TRBV18 with TRBJ2-1; D gene unclear. V lost 3 bases, J lost 4 bases, and 13 bases lay in between. Germline CDR1 reads KGHSH; CDR2 reads LQKENI. The CDR3 contains 15 residues. DNA for the CDR3: TGTGCCAGCTCACCCGACCTGACCTGGTACAATGAGCAGTTCTTC. Translating gives CASSPDLTWYNEQFF.

The chain employs TRBV6-1 and TRBJ2-7, with D maybe TRBD1 (5 bases). Trimming cost V 3 bases and J 5 bases, with 11 bases left between them. The CDR3 runs 13 residues. Germline V lookup: CDR1 MNHNS, CDR2 SASEGT. The CDR3 DNA is TGTGCCAGCAGTGATAGGCTAGGGGACGAGCAGTACTTC. Residues: CASSDRLGDEQYF.

The genes are TRBV7-6 and TRBJ1-3; D uncertain. The CDR3 has 15 amino acids. Germline V lookup: CDR1 SGHVS, CDR2 FNYEAQ. V shed 4 bases and J shed 1 base, with 11 bases lying between them. The CDR3: CASSSEIMSGNTIYF. The CDR3 coding sequence is TGTGCCAGCAGCTCCGAGATCATGTCTGGAAACACCATATATTTT.

The chain combines TRBV28 with TRBJ2-7, with D perhaps matching TRBD1 (5 bases). CDR3 length: 13 amino acids. V was cut by 3 bases and J by 4 bases, with 10 bases left in between. Germline V CDR1 and CDR2: MDHEN, SYDVKM. In DNA form, the CDR3 reads TGTGCCAGCAGTTTGGTTTCAGGGTACGAGCAGTACTTC. This codes for CASSLVSGYEQYF.

The V gene is TRBV15, the J gene TRBJ2-7; unclear D gene. Trimming took off 5 bases at V and 7 bases at J, with 12 bases between the two ends. Per the germline V gene, CDR1 is LNHNV and CDR2 is YYDKDF (reference sequence). The CDR3 consists of 12 residues. CDR3 in amino acids: CATSVGWGEQYF. Here the CDR3 DNA reads TGTGCCACCAGCGTAGGGTGGGGAGAGCAGTACTTC.

The rearrangement links TRBV6-5 to TRBJ2-3; D unclear. The CDR3 has 13 amino acids. V lost 6 bases to trimming and J lost 7 bases, with 14 bases between them. Germline CDR1 and CDR2: MNHEY and SVGAGI. CDR3 region: CASSPAPLNTQYF. For the CDR3, the DNA is TGTGCCAGCAGCCCCGCCCCCCTGAATACGCAGTATTTT.

The chain recombines TRBV7-9 with TRBJ2-5; the D gene could be TRBD1 or TRBD2 (5 bases each). Germline V CDR1 and CDR2: SEHNR, FQNEAQ (reference sequence). CDR3 size: 13 residues. V lost 6 bases, J lost 4 bases, and 12 bases lay in between. CDR3 sequence reads: CASRELRGETQYF. Here the CDR3 DNA reads TGTGCCAGCAGGGAGCTGAGGGGAGAGACCCAGTACTTC.

Notes on this clone: Other DNA sequences in the sample encode the same CDR3. V usage is TRBV5-1 and J usage is TRBJ2-5; D is unresolved. V lost 0 bases, J lost 2 bases, and 8 bases lay in between. Germline values: CDR1 SGHRS, CDR2 YFSETQ. This CDR3 contains 14 residues. The CDR3 protein is CASSLVGLQETQYF. CDR3 bases: TGCGCCAGCAGCTTGGTGGGCCTACAAGAGACCCAGTACTTC.

The chain recombines TRBV19 with TRBJ2-2; D is undetermined. The CDR3 extends over 15 amino acids. Germline loops: CDR1 LNHDA, CDR2 SQIVND (reference sequence). V lost 3 bases and J 4 bases, leaving 12 bases between the germline ends. CDR3 in amino acids: CASSMIRAITGELFF. The CDR3 DNA is TGTGCCAGTAGTATGATCAGAGCCATCACCGGGGAGCTGTTTTTT.

The chain has TRBV12-5 and TRBJ2-1, with D hard to call. The V gene's germline CDR1 is LGHNT and CDR2 FRNRAP. This CDR3 has 12 residues. V was trimmed by 3 bases and J by 7 bases, leaving 7 bases between them. CDR3 in amino acids: CASGFGINEQFF. Here the CDR3 DNA reads TGTGCTAGTGGTTTTGGGATAAATGAGCAGTTCTTC. The full variable domain, completed using reference TRBV12-5 and TRBJ2-1, is DARVTQTPRHKVTEMGQEVTMRCQPILGHNTVFWYRQTMMQGLELLAYFRNRAPLDDSGMPKDRFSAEMPDATLATLKIQPSEPRDSAVYFCASGFGINEQFFGPGTRLTVL.

V and J are TRBV29-1 and TRBJ2-3; tentatively, D is TRBD1 or TRBD2 (5 bases each). The V gene lost 6 bases and the J gene lost 3 bases, with 19 bases spanning the gap. The CDR3 is 15 amino acids. CDR1 is SQVTM and CDR2 is ANQGSEA in the germline V gene. The CDR3 DNA sequence: TGCAGCGTGTGCAGGGTGTCGGGCGGGACAGATACGCAGTATTTT. It codes for CSVCRVSGGTDTQYF.

As for this clone: The germline gene is not matched at one end of the junction; a read error may be the cause. The chain uses TRBV4-1 and TRBJ2-1, with TRBD2 matching over 15 bases. Germline V gene lookup returns CDR1 MGHRA and CDR2 YSYEKL. This CDR3 is 15 amino acids long. The CDR3 DNA reads as TGCGCCAGCAGCCAAGAGACGGGACTAGCGGGAGGAGATGTCTTC. Amino acids: CASSQETGLAGGDVF.

The V call is TRBV5-1, the J call TRBJ2-2, with D possibly TRBD2 on 5 matching bases. Trimming shortened V by 0 bases and J by 5 bases, and 20 bases separated the two germline ends. CDR3 size: 18 residues. Germline-derived CDR1 and CDR2 are SGHRS and YFSETQ. CDR3 region: CASSLVASSLVATGELFF. The CDR3 bases are TGCGCCAGCAGCTTGGTGGCTAGCAGCTTGGTCGCGACCGGGGAGCTGTTTTTT.

CDR3 coding DNA: TGTGCCAGCAGTCTCGACAGGGGTTATGGCTACACCTTC. Protein sequence: CASSLDRGYGYTF. The chain recombines TRBV6-5 with TRBJ1-2, with 8 bases that match TRBD1. The CDR3 sequence is 13 residues long. V dropped 5 bases and J dropped 5; count of bases not matched to a gene: 4. CDR1 and CDR2 from the germline V gene are MNHEY and SVGAGI.

This chain links TRBV7-9 with TRBJ2-7; D is ambiguous. V lost 5 bases to trimming and J lost 6 bases, with 20 bases between them. The length of the CDR3 is 15 residues. CDR1 and CDR2 (germline): SEHNR, FQNEAQ (reference sequence). CDR3 nucleotide sequence: TGTGCCAGCAGCCACCTATCAGGTCCTCCTGGCGAGCAGTACTTC. This translates into CASSHLSGPPGEQYF.

The V call is TRBV12-5, the J call TRBJ2-3; 11 positions agree with TRBD2. There are 18 residues in the CDR3. Germline-derived CDR1 and CDR2 are LGHNT and FRNRAP. The J segment lost 4 bases and the V segment lost 2 bases, leaving 11 bases of the junction unmatched. The CDR3, as DNA: TGTGCTAGTGGTTTGTCCATGCTAGCGGGAGGCCCCCCAGATACGCAGTATTTT. Translated: CASGLSMLAGGPPDTQYF.